This T cell receptor beta chain is drawn from a study of cytomegalovirus exposure and HLA in healthy donors. Trimming removed 2 bases from V and 5 bases from J, with 13 bases in between. CDR3 length equals 15 residues. The V gene's germline CDR1 is MNHEY and CDR2 SVGAGI. This clone was seen only once. Its antigen is unknown. Findings and limits, study-wide: Per a later analysis, 15,000 to 20,000 TCR beta sequences showed association with HLA alleles at 0.05 false discovery rate.

Donors showed nominal health when sampled, although they likely had unrecorded immune exposures. The primer mix had 60 Vbeta and 13 Jbeta primers. This table comes from immunoSEQ multiplex PCR, and its TCRdb copy is limited to in-frame clones, with some not included. The sample lists about 130,000 clones; around 68% were seen once. The gene calls are TRBV6-5 and TRBJ2-1; possible D gene TRBD1, 6 bases. This sequence was found in a man aged 35 to 55 in good health and CMV-seropositive. Specimen: PBMCs. The CDR3 here is CASSYGRGPHNEQFF. The DNA for the CDR3 is TGTGCCAGCAGTTACGGCAGGGGCCCTCACAATGAGCAGTTCTTC.